This T cell receptor (beta chain) stems from a study of T cells in Graves' hyperthyroidism and ophthalmopathy. Study-wide results and limits: Ophthalmopathy onset followed model prediction by a median about six months. Ophthalmopathy and stable hyperthyroidism were told apart by a 13 V-J model.

This clonotype was counted a few times. The antigen remains unidentified. RNA transcripts yielded amplified TCR beta CDR3 regions. HTBI primers were used for first-round RT-PCR of the TCR CDR3. TCRdb re-called the multiplex PCR reads with MiXCR, one entry per CDR3 protein. The repertoire has over 500,000 distinct CDR3 sequences, 15% to 20% of them found once; the top ten carry around 17%. Between the trimmed V and J ends, which lost 5 bases and 4 bases, there was a span of 15 bases. The CDR3 extends over 15 amino acids. V usage is TRBV12-3 or TRBV12-4 and J usage is TRBJ1-5; D gene unclear. The specimen sequenced was blood. The origin of this receptor is a woman aged 18-30 years with Graves' ophthalmopathy. CDR3 bases: TGTGCCAGCAGTCTTGGGTCCGGAGGGAATCAGCCCCAGCATTTT. Protein product: CASSLGSGGNQPQHF.